These T cell receptor beta chains were read from a single sample in a study of TIL therapy for anti-PD-1-resistant metastatic lung cancer. The method was immunoSEQ multiplex PCR; TCRdb's version includes in-frame clones alone and lacks a portion of them. The profile shows just under 60,000 clones, less than 75% of them singletons. Specimen: blood, collected at baseline. The receptors were sampled from a person aged 25 to 80 with non-small cell lung cancer. Both conserved end residues are part of each CDR3. D genes are given only for firm matches. Not every row has a clone size; where given, it reads once, few, many or a size class.

D gene: TRBD1
J gene: TRBJ1-2
V gene: TRBV6-5
clone size: .
CDR3 protein: CASSYSRTGGGYGYTF
CDR3 DNA: TGTGCCAGCAGTTACTCAAGGACAGGAGGTGGCTATGGCTACACCTTC

D gene: TRBD2
J gene: TRBJ2-1
V gene: TRBV9
clone size: .
CDR3 protein: CASSPRTSGNEQFF
CDR3 DNA: TGTGCCAGCAGCCCTCGGACTAGCGGCAATGAGCAGTTCTTC

D gene: TRBD2
J gene: TRBJ2-3
V gene: TRBV2
clone size: .
CDR3 protein: CASSLLAGSGDTQYF
CDR3 DNA: TGTGCCAGCAGCCTACTAGCGGGGTCGGGAGATACGCAGTATTTT

D gene: TRBD2
J gene: TRBJ2-7
V gene: TRBV5-1
clone size: .
CDR3 protein: CASGPSAGEAEQYF
CDR3 DNA: TGCGCCAGCGGACCGTCAGCGGGGGAAGCCGAGCAGTACTTC

D gene: .
J gene: TRBJ1-1
V gene: TRBV6-6
clone size: .
CDR3 protein: CASSYTTGNTEAFF
CDR3 DNA: TGTGCCAGCAGTTACACTACAGGGAACACTGAAGCTTTCTTT

D gene: .
J gene: TRBJ2-3
V gene: TRBV6-5
clone size: .
CDR3 protein: CASSYHRQGSDTQYF
CDR3 DNA: TGTGCCAGCAGTTACCACCGGCAGGGCTCAGATACGCAGTATTTT

D gene: .
J gene: TRBJ1-1
V gene: TRBV9
clone size: .
CDR3 protein: CASSRSPGATEAFF
CDR3 DNA: TGTGCCAGCAGCAGATCCCCAGGGGCCACTGAAGCTTTCTTT

D gene: TRBD1
J gene: TRBJ1-3
V gene: TRBV4-2
clone size: .
CDR3 protein: CASRDRGYHSGNTIYF
CDR3 DNA: TGTGCCAGCAGAGACAGGGGCTACCACTCTGGAAACACCATATATTTT

D gene: TRBD2
J gene: TRBJ2-5
V gene: TRBV11-3
clone size: .
CDR3 protein: CASSSERLARDRGNQYF
CDR3 DNA: TGTGCCAGCAGCTCCGAAAGACTAGCCCGGGACCGAGGGAACCAGTACTTC

D gene: .
J gene: TRBJ1-5
V gene: TRBV28
clone size: .
CDR3 protein: CASSPPGYSNQPQHF
CDR3 DNA: TGTGCCAGCAGTCCCCCAGGGTATAGCAATCAGCCCCAGCATTTT

D gene: .
J gene: TRBJ2-7
V gene: TRBV27
clone size: few
CDR3 protein: CASGEAYEQYF
CDR3 DNA: TGTGCCAGCGGAGAAGCCTACGAGCAGTACTTC

D gene: TRBD1
J gene: TRBJ2-5
V gene: TRBV10-3
clone size: .
CDR3 protein: CAIRGQGVQETQYF
CDR3 DNA: TGTGCCATCAGGGGACAGGGGGTCCAAGAGACCCAGTACTTC

D gene: .
J gene: TRBJ1-5
V gene: TRBV28
clone size: few
CDR3 protein: CASRTSGAQYSNQPQHF
CDR3 DNA: TGTGCCAGCAGGACCTCCGGGGCCCAATATAGCAATCAGCCCCAGCATTTT

D gene: .
J gene: TRBJ2-5
V gene: TRBV27
clone size: .
CDR3 protein: CASSQSGSGLKTQYF
CDR3 DNA: TGTGCCAGCAGTCAGTCCGGGAGTGGTCTTAAGACCCAGTACTTC

D gene: .
J gene: TRBJ1-2
V gene: TRBV5-5
clone size: .
CDR3 protein: CASTHRRGDYGYTF
CDR3 DNA: TGTGCCAGCACCCATAGACGAGGGGACTATGGCTACACCTTC

D gene: .
J gene: TRBJ2-5
V gene: TRBV7-2
clone size: .
CDR3 protein: CASSSTGGETQYF
CDR3 DNA: TGTGCCAGCAGCTCTACTGGAGGGGAGACCCAGTACTTC

D gene: TRBD1
J gene: TRBJ2-7
V gene: TRBV28
clone size: .
CDR3 protein: CASSRPDRGVYEQYF
CDR3 DNA: TGTGCCAGCAGTCGACCCGACAGGGGAGTCTACGAGCAGTACTTC

D gene: .
J gene: TRBJ1-2
V gene: TRBV30
clone size: .
CDR3 protein: CAWSVFLGSYGYTF
CDR3 DNA: TGTGCCTGGAGTGTATTTCTAGGGTCCTATGGCTACACCTTC